Listed below are T cell receptor beta chains from one sample, sequenced in a study of blood T cell repertoires in COVID-19. Profiling relied on immunoSEQ multiplex PCR, and the TCRdb table lists in-frame clones only, not all of them. The sample includes over 200,000 clones, about 83% of them seen just once. Source material: peripheral blood. The receptors stem from a woman between 25 and 40 years old with COVID-19, enrolled during active disease. Both conserved end residues are part of each CDR3. A D gene is named only where the DNA matches it firmly. Clone size is given for some rows only: seen once, a few or many times, or a class if the clone is expanded.

size: -
V: TRBV30
J: TRBJ2-5
D: TRBD2
DNA: TGTGCCTGGAGGGGGACTAGCGGGAGGGCCCCAGAGACCCAGTACTTC
CDR3: CAWRGTSGRAPETQYF

size: -
V: TRBV3-1/TRBV3-2
J: TRBJ1-2
D: -
DNA: TGTGCCAGCAGCCATCGAGGAGGGGCGAACTATGGCTACACCTTC
CDR3: CASSHRGGANYGYTF

size: many
V: TRBV4-3
J: TRBJ2-1
D: TRBD2
DNA: TGCGCCAGCAGCCAAGGGACTAGCGGGGGGTACAATGAGCAGTTCTTC
CDR3: CASSQGTSGGYNEQFF

size: -
V: TRBV5-4
J: TRBJ1-6
D: -
DNA: TGTGCCAGCAGCCCCGACAGCTCCTATAATTCACCCCTCCACTTT
CDR3: CASSPDSSYNSPLHF

size: -
V: TRBV9
J: TRBJ1-5
D: -
DNA: TGTGCCAGGGCAGGAAGCAATCAGCCCCAGCATTTT
CDR3: CARAGSNQPQHF

size: -
V: TRBV19
J: TRBJ1-1
D: -
DNA: TGTGCCAGTAGTATAGACCTTCGGGGGGGCACTGAAGCTTTCTTT
CDR3: CASSIDLRGGTEAFF

size: few
V: TRBV6-1
J: TRBJ2-1
D: TRBD2
DNA: TGTGCCAGCAGTGAACTTCCCCGGACTAGCCGCAATGAGCAGTTCTTC
CDR3: CASSELPRTSRNEQFF

size: -
V: TRBV11-3
J: TRBJ2-3
D: TRBD2
DNA: TGTGCCAGCAGCCCAACTCCCGGGAGGACAGATACGCAGTATTTT
CDR3: CASSPTPGRTDTQYF

size: -
V: TRBV6-2/TRBV6-3
J: TRBJ2-5
D: -
DNA: TGTGCCAGCAGTTACAGGACAAGCCAAGAGACCCAGTACTTC
CDR3: CASSYRTSQETQYF

size: few
V: TRBV7-3
J: TRBJ1-3
D: -
DNA: TGTGCCAGCAGTTCAGGCCGATCTGGAAACACCATATATTTT
CDR3: CASSSGRSGNTIYF

size: -
V: TRBV2
J: TRBJ1-4
D: TRBD1
DNA: TGTGCCAGCAGTGGCGACAGGGCGAGGACTGGTGGACTGTTTTTT
CDR3: CASSGDRARTGGLFF

size: -
V: TRBV5-4
J: TRBJ2-2
D: TRBD1
DNA: TGTGCCAGCAGCTTGTGGCAGGGGGCGCAAGGGACCGGGGAGCTGTTTTTT
CDR3: CASSLWQGAQGTGELFF

size: -
V: TRBV3-1/TRBV3-2
J: TRBJ2-2
D: -
DNA: TGTGCCAGCAGCCAATATGTAGCGGGACAGGGAGTGAACACCGGGGAGCTGTTTTTT
CDR3: CASSQYVAGQGVNTGELFF

size: -
V: TRBV27
J: TRBJ1-3
D: -
DNA: TGTGCCAGCAGTTTATCGGCAGGCTCTGGAAACACCATATATTTT
CDR3: CASSLSAGSGNTIYF

size: -
V: TRBV19
J: TRBJ1-1
D: -
DNA: TGTGCCAGTAGTATAGTTAGGGGGTCAAATACTGAAGCTTTCTTT
CDR3: CASSIVRGSNTEAFF

size: -
V: TRBV6-2/TRBV6-3
J: TRBJ2-4
D: TRBD2
DNA: TGTGCCAGCAGTTACTCGGCGGGGGGGCAGTACTTC
CDR3: CASSYSAGGQYF

size: -
V: TRBV19
J: TRBJ2-4
D: -
DNA: TGTGCCAGTAGTATGGAGTTGACTGTAATAAACATTCAGTACTTC
CDR3: CASSMELTVINIQYF

size: -
V: TRBV27
J: TRBJ2-3
D: -
DNA: TGTGCCAGCAGTCCGCCACTAGCAGATACGCAGTATTTT
CDR3: CASSPPLADTQYF

size: -
V: TRBV5-1
J: TRBJ2-2
D: -
DNA: TGCGCCAGCAGCTGGGGTCCGGTTGAGGCAGGGGCCGGGGAGCTGTTTTTT
CDR3: CASSWGPVEAGAGELFF

size: many
V: TRBV7-9
J: TRBJ2-7
D: TRBD1
DNA: TGTGCCAGCAGCCCTCGGGACAGGGTTAACGAGCAGTACTTC
CDR3: CASSPRDRVNEQYF

size: -
V: TRBV2
J: TRBJ2-1
D: -
DNA: TGTGCCAGCAGTGGTTGGCGGAACAATGAGCAGTTCTTC
CDR3: CASSGWRNNEQFF

size: once
V: TRBV27
J: TRBJ1-3
D: -
DNA: TGTGCCAGCAGCTCGAACGCAGCTGGAAACACCATATATTTT
CDR3: CASSSNAAGNTIYF

size: -
V: TRBV2
J: TRBJ2-5
D: -
DNA: TGTGCCAGCAGCTTCGGTGTGGGGGCCGGGGAGACCCAGTACTTC
CDR3: CASSFGVGAGETQYF

size: -
V: TRBV30
J: TRBJ2-7
D: TRBD2
DNA: TGTGCCTCCCTACTAGCGGGATTGCCCGAGCAGTACTTC
CDR3: CASLLAGLPEQYF

size: -
V: TRBV3-1/TRBV3-2
J: TRBJ2-3
D: -
DNA: TGTGCCAGCAGCCAAGTGCCTTCGGGGACAGATACGCAGTATTTT
CDR3: CASSQVPSGTDTQYF

size: -
V: TRBV27
J: TRBJ2-5
D: TRBD2
DNA: TGTGCCAGCAGCCCCTCTGCGGGAGAGTTTCAAGAGACCCAGTACTTC
CDR3: CASSPSAGEFQETQYF

size: -
V: TRBV7-9
J: TRBJ1-1
D: TRBD1
DNA: TGTGCCAGCAGCCCGACAGGGAGGGAAGCTTTCTTT
CDR3: CASSPTGREAFF

size: -
V: TRBV7-9
J: TRBJ2-6
D: -
DNA: TGTGCCAGCAGCTTAGTAGGGGCTGGGGCCAACGTCCTGACTTTC
CDR3: CASSLVGAGANVLTF

size: -
V: TRBV2
J: TRBJ1-4
D: -
DNA: TGTGCCAGCAGGCGGGGACCCTCTGCTAATGAAAAACTGTTTTTT
CDR3: CASRRGPSANEKLFF